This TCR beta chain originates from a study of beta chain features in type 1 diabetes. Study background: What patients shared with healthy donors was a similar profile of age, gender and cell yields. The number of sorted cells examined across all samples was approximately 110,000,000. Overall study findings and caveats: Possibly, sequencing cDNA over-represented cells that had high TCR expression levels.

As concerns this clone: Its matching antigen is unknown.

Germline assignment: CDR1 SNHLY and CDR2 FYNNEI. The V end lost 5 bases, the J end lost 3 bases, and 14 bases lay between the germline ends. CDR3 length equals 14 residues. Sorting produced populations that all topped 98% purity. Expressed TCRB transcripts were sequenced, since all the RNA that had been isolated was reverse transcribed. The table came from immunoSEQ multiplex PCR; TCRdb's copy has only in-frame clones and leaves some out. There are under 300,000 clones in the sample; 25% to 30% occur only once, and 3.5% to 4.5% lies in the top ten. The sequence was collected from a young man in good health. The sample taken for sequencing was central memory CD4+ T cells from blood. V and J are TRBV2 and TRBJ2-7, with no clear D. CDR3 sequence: CASSLIETLYEQYF. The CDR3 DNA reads TGTGCCAGCAGTCTAATAGAAACCCTCTACGAGCAGTACTTC. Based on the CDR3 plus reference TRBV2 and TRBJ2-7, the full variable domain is EPEVTQTPSHQVTQMGQEVILRCVPISNHLYFYWYRQILGQKVEFLVSFYNNEISEKSEIFDDQFSVERPDGSNFTLKIRSTKLEDSAMYFCASSLIETLYEQYFGPGTRLTVT.